Following are 18 T cell receptor beta chains from one sample sequenced in a study of cytomegalovirus exposure and HLA in healthy donors. This PCR relied on a set of 60 Vbeta primers and 13 Jbeta primers. Method: immunoSEQ multiplex PCR; TCRdb's copy keeps in-frame clones and lacks some. Among more than 200,000 clones listed, approximately 70% were seen once. Sequenced material: PBMCs. These receptors were taken from a man aged 40-49 years in good health and CMV-seropositive.

The chain carries TRBV29-1 and TRBJ1-1; no reliable D call. CDR1 is SQVTM, CDR2 ANQGSEA, per germline. Trimming pared 1 base from V and 1 base from J, leaving 13 bases between. The CDR3 loop spans 15 amino acids. The CDR3 sequence: CSVEAGEGWNTEAFF. The CDR3 region has the DNA TGCAGCGTTGAAGCCGGGGAAGGTTGGAACACTGAAGCTTTCTTT.

In nucleotides, the CDR3 is TGCGCCAGCAGCCAACCAGGCGGGGAGGGAGGACATCAGCCCCAGCATTTT. As protein: CASSQPGGEGGHQPQHF. V gene TRBV4-1 combines with J gene TRBJ1-5, with D hard to call. Looked up from germline, CDR1 is MGHRA and CDR2 is YSYEKL. The CDR3 totals 17 residues. V dropped 2 bases and J dropped 5 bases, with 19 bases sitting between them.

The CDR3 nucleotides are TGTGCCAGCAGTCGCACAGGGGGCGGATGGGAAAAACTGTTTTTT. Its protein is CASSRTGGGWEKLFF. This chain joins TRBV27 and TRBJ1-4; TRBD1 matches 9 bases. V lost 5 bases, J lost 8 bases, and 9 bases stayed unmatched. From germline, CDR1 is MNHEY and CDR2 SMNVEV (reference sequence). This CDR3 region has 15 residues.

J is TRBJ2-1 and V is TRBV19, with D maybe TRBD2 (9 bases). From germline, CDR1 is LNHDA and CDR2 SQIVND (reference sequence). The CDR3 sequence is 21 residues long. V was pared by 5 bases and J by 0 bases, with 29 bases between. In DNA, the CDR3 is TGTGCCAGTAGTCCCGCGGGGGGGACAGGCCAGCGGGGCCGCTCCTACAATGAGCAGTTCTTC. Protein product: CASSPAGGTGQRGRSYNEQFF.

This chain connects TRBV4-1 to TRBJ2-2; TRBD2 aligns across 7 bases. There are 16 residues in the CDR3. The germline CDR1 and CDR2 sequences are MGHRA and YSYEKL. With V trimmed by 4 bases and J by 4 bases, 9 bases remained unmatched. The CDR3: CASSRIGGDLTGELFF. The CDR3 region has the DNA TGCGCCAGCAGCCGGATTGGGGGGGACCTCACCGGGGAGCTGTTTTTT.

The gene calls are TRBV6-1 and TRBJ2-3; 7 nucleotides match TRBD1. V lost 5 bases and J lost 3; bases outside the gene matches: 2. The CDR3 is 13 amino acids. In germline, CDR1 is MNHNS, CDR2 SASEGT. The CDR3 loop is CASSLQGTDTQYF. Written as DNA, the CDR3 is TGTGCCAGCAGTCTACAGGGGACAGATACGCAGTATTTT.

This chain connects TRBV5-1 to TRBJ2-7, with TRBD2 matching 14 bases. The CDR3 runs 19 residues. V trimming: 2 bases; J trimming: 7 bases; junction bases outside the gene matches: 17. Germline V lookup: CDR1 SGHRS, CDR2 YFSETQ. CDR3 residues: CASSFLTSGGAGPLDEQYF. For the CDR3, the DNA is TGCGCCAGCAGCTTCCTGACTAGCGGGGGGGCCGGGCCCCTCGATGAGCAGTACTTC.

The chain combines TRBV11-2 with TRBJ1-2; the D gene is possibly TRBD1 (5 bases). The germline gives CDR1 SGHAT, CDR2 FQNNGV. Trimming shortened V by 6 bases and J by 0 bases, and 20 bases separated the two germline ends. The length of the CDR3 is 17 residues. CDR3 amino acids: CASRPLDGAGANYGYTF. The DNA for the CDR3 is TGTGCCAGCAGACCACTCGATGGGGCAGGAGCTAACTATGGCTACACCTTC.

The DNA of the CDR3 is TGTGCCAGCAGCTTAATAAGCGGCGGGGCGTGGGAGCAGTACTTC. It translates to CASSLISGGAWEQYF. The V gene is TRBV11-2, the J gene TRBJ2-7; TRBD2 is a possible D gene (6 bases). Trimming stripped 2 bases from V and 7 bases from J, with 18 bases between. The CDR3 totals 15 residues. Per germline, CDR1 SGHAT and CDR2 FQNNGV.

This clone was seen only a few times. The chain uses TRBV28 and TRBJ2-7, with a possible D match to TRBD2 (5 bases). This CDR3 contains 15 residues. Trimming cost V 3 bases and J 0 bases, with 12 bases left between them. Per the germline V gene, CDR1 is MDHEN and CDR2 is SYDVKM. CDR3 in amino acids: CASSFSGSSSYEQYF. The CDR3 DNA reads as TGTGCCAGCAGTTTTTCTGGGAGCAGCTCCTACGAGCAGTACTTC.

This clone has only one observation. The chain's CDR3 is CASSFTGGGTGFYEQYF. The CDR3 DNA reads TGTGCCAGCAGCTTTACTGGGGGGGGGACGGGGTTCTACGAGCAGTACTTC. The V gene is TRBV5-6, the J gene TRBJ2-7; 7 nucleotides agree with TRBD2. Germline V gene lookup returns CDR1 SGHDT and CDR2 YYEEEE. Trimming took 2 bases from V and 3 from J; bases not matched to a gene: 14. The CDR3 covers 17 residues.

This sequence joins TRBV23-1 and TRBJ2-1, with a possible D match to TRBD1 (6 bases). TRBV23-1 is reported as an ORF; its role is uncertain. Trimming pared 0 bases from V and 8 bases from J, leaving 14 bases between. The CDR3 contains 15 residues. The CDR3 DNA reads TGCGCCAGCAGTCAATCAGGCAGGGGTGGGGATGAGCAGTTCTTC. It translates to CASSQSGRGGDEQFF.

This chain's CDR3 is CASSHLGQGNTEAFF. The CDR3 DNA is TGCGCCAGCAGCCACCTGGGACAGGGGAACACTGAAGCTTTCTTT. This chain links TRBV4-1 with TRBJ1-1; 9 positions agree with TRBD1. This CDR3 contains 15 residues. The V gene end was trimmed by 3 bases and the J gene end by 1 base; junction bases not matched to a gene: 3. CDR1 and CDR2 from the germline V gene are MGHRA and YSYEKL.

The chain combines TRBV6-1 with TRBJ2-1; 15 bases match TRBD2. Germline CDR1 MNHNS, CDR2 SASEGT. The CDR3 covers 18 residues. Trimming at V came to 4 bases and at J to 2 bases, leaving 6 bases not matched to a gene. DNA for the CDR3: TGTGCCAGCAGTGTATCCGGGACTAGCGGGGGGACCTACAATGAGCAGTTCTTC. It translates to CASSVSGTSGGTYNEQFF.

This chain connects TRBV7-2 to TRBJ2-2; 10 bases map to TRBD1. CDR1 and CDR2 from the germline V gene are SGHTA and FQGNSA. CDR3 length: 15 residues. The V and J ends lost 3 bases and 4 bases, in that order; junction bases with no gene match: 2. In nucleotides, the CDR3 is TGTGCCAGCAGCTTTGGGACAGGGGTCACCGGGGAGCTGTTTTTT. This translates into CASSFGTGVTGELFF. The complete variable domain, with remaining parts taken from reference TRBV7-2 and TRBJ2-2, reads GAGVSQSPSNKVTEKGKDVELRCDPISGHTALYWYRQSLGQGLEFLIYFQGNSAPDKSGLPSDRFSAERTGGSVSTLTIQRTQQEDSAVYLCASSFGTGVTGELFFGEGSRLTVL.

This clone came up a few times. The chain recombines TRBV12-5 with TRBJ2-1; 11 bases align to TRBD2. The V gene's germline CDR1 is LGHNT and CDR2 FRNRAP. The CDR3 extends over 15 amino acids. Trimming removed 6 bases from V and 4 bases from J; junction bases left unmatched: 5. CDR3 DNA: TGTGCTAGTGGGGGATTAGCGGGGGGGTACAATGAGCAGTTCTTC. It yields the protein CASGGLAGGYNEQFF.

This clone was observed a single time. The V gene is TRBV19, the J gene TRBJ2-7, with TRBD2 as a possible D gene (6 bases). This CDR3 comprises 13 residues. The germline gives CDR1 LNHDA, CDR2 SQIVND (reference sequence). The germline V and J ends were trimmed by 7 bases and 2 bases, with 12 bases remaining between them. CDR3 DNA sequence: TGTGCCAGTACGGGGAGGAGCACCTACGAGCAGTACTTC. Amino acid sequence: CASTGRSTYEQYF. The full variable domain, its missing parts supplied by reference TRBV19 and TRBJ2-7, is DGGITQSPKYLFRKEGQNVTLSCEQNLNHDAMYWYRQDPGQGLRLIYYSQIVNDFQKGDIAEGYSVSREKKESFPLTVTSAQKNPTAFYLCASTGRSTYEQYFGPGTRLTVT.

The chain combines TRBV5-5 with TRBJ2-5; no firm D call. CDR3 length equals 13 residues. Germline CDR1 is SGHKS and CDR2 is YYEKEE (reference sequence). Trimming took 5 bases from V and 2 from J, leaving 10 bases between them. CDR3 sequence: CASRPSGQETQYF. The CDR3 DNA reads TGTGCCAGCAGACCGTCAGGACAAGAGACCCAGTACTTC.